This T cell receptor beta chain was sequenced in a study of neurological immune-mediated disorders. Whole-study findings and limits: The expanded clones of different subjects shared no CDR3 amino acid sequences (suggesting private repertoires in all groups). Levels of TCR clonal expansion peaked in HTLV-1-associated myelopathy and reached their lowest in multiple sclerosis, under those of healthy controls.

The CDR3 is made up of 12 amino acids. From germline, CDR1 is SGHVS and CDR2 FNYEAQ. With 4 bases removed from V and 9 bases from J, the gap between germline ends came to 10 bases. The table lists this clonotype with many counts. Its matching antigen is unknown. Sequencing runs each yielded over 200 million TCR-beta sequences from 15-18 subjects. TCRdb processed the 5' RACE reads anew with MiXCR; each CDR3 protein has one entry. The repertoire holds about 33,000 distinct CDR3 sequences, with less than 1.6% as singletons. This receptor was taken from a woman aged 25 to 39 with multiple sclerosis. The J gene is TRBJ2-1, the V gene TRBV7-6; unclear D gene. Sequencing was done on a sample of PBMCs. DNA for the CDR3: TGTGCCAGCAGCTCCCAGCGCGGTGAGCAGTTCTTC. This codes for CASSSQRGEQFF. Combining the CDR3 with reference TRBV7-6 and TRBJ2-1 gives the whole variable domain GAGVSQSPRYKVTKRGQDVALRCDPISGHVSLYWYRQALGQGPEFLTYFNYEAQQDKSGLPNDRFSAERPEGSISTLTIQRTEQRDSAMYRCASSSQRGEQFFGPGTRLTVL.